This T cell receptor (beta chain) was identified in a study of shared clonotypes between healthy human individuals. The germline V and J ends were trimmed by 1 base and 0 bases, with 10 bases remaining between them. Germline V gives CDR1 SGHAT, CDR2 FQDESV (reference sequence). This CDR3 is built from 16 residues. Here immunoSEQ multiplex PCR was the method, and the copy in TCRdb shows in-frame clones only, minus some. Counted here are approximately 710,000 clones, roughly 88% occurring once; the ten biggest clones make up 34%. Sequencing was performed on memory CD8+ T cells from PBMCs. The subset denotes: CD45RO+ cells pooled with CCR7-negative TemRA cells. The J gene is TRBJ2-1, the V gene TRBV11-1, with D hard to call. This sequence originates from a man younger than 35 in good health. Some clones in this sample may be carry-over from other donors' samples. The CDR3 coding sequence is TGTGCCAGCAGCTTAGATCTCCTTAGCTCCTACAATGAGCAGTTCTTC. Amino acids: CASSLDLLSSYNEQFF.